The clone carrying this TCR beta chain was detected only a few times. Measured with immunoSEQ multiplex PCR; TCRdb has only the in-frame clones, and not every one. The repertoire holds around 250,000 clones, with 88% as singletons. This sample stems from a study of blood T cell repertoires in COVID-19. The V gene end was trimmed by 4 bases and the J gene end by 1 base; junction bases not matched to a gene: 5. The CDR3 extends over 15 amino acids. In germline, CDR1 is SGHRS, CDR2 YFSETQ. Cohorts were determined from participant-reported clinical history. The clonotype originates from a middle-aged woman with acute COVID-19. The source material was PBMCs or T cells enriched from blood (not recorded which). The V and J genes are TRBV5-1 and TRBJ2-7; 10 bases are shared with TRBD1. This chain's CDR3 is CASSPGDRGSYEQYF. CDR3 nucleotides: TGCGCCAGCAGCCCTGGGGACAGGGGTTCCTACGAGCAGTACTTC. Complete variable domain (other parts from reference TRBV5-1 and TRBJ2-7): KAGVTQTPRYLIKTRGQQVTLSCSPISGHRSVSWYQQTPGQGLQFLFEYFSETQRNKGNFPGRFSGRQFSNSRSEMNVSTLELGDSALYLCASSPGDRGSYEQYFGPGTRLTVT.